These 21 T cell receptor beta chains were sequenced from one sample in a study of cytomegalovirus exposure and HLA in healthy donors. In the PCR, 60 Vbeta and 13 Jbeta primers were used. Sequencing was performed with immunoSEQ multiplex PCR; in TCRdb, only in-frame clones are kept and a portion is missing. This sample's clone table lists 150,000 or so clones. The sequenced sample was PBMCs. All receptors derive from a woman younger than 30 in good health and CMV-seronegative.

The chain joins TRBV7-9 to TRBJ1-3, with a possible D match to TRBD1 (6 bases). CDR1 SEHNR and CDR2 FQNEAQ come from the germline V gene (reference sequence). V was cut by 3 bases and J by 2 bases, with 8 bases left in between. This CDR3 is 14 amino acids long. This CDR3 reads CASSFGQTGNTIYF. The CDR3 bases are TGTGCCAGCAGCTTCGGACAGACTGGAAACACCATATATTTT.

CDR3 sequence (DNA): TGTGCCAGCAGCTCGGAGAGCGGGAGGGTAGGTGGGGAGCAGTTCTTC. Residues: CASSSESGRVGGEQFF. The chain carries TRBV11-3 and TRBJ2-1; 10 nucleotides align to TRBD2. The CDR3 length is 16 residues. Germline CDR1 reads SGHNT; CDR2 reads YENEEA. V lost 4 bases to trimming and J lost 10 bases; unmatched junction nucleotides: 13.

The rearrangement uses TRBV28 and TRBJ1-2, with 8 bases matching TRBD1. The CDR3 consists of 19 residues. Germline loops: CDR1 MDHEN, CDR2 SYDVKM. Trimming removed 3 bases from V and 4 bases from J; junction bases left unmatched: 19. The CDR3 here is CASSLPPLTGAGLPYGYTF. The CDR3 coding sequence is TGTGCCAGCAGTTTGCCCCCCTTGACAGGGGCGGGCCTGCCCTATGGCTACACCTTC.

About this clone: Other DNA variants within this sample encode the same CDR3. The J gene is TRBJ1-1, the V gene TRBV7-9; D may be TRBD1 (5 bases). Trimming took off 1 base at V and 4 bases at J, with 7 bases between the two ends. CDR1 SEHNR and CDR2 FQNEAQ come from the germline V gene (reference sequence). This CDR3 spans 13 amino acids. The CDR3: CASSLGGGTEAFF. The DNA of the CDR3 is TGTGCCAGCAGCTTAGGGGGGGGCACTGAAGCTTTCTTT.

Written as DNA, the CDR3 is TGTGCCAGTAGTGCCCAAGGGACTAGCGGGGTATACAATGAGCAGTTCTTC. This codes for CASSAQGTSGVYNEQFF. The chain combines TRBV19 with TRBJ2-1; TRBD2 agrees at 13 bases. The CDR3 extends over 17 amino acids. The germline V gene encodes CDR1 LNHDA and CDR2 SQIVND (reference sequence). V shed 5 bases and J 4 bases; nucleotides not matched to a gene: 8.

This chain connects TRBV6-5 to TRBJ1-2, with D unclear. V lost 0 bases and J 2 bases, leaving 4 bases between the germline ends. The CDR3 is made up of 13 amino acids. Per germline, CDR1 MNHEY and CDR2 SVGAGI. In nucleotides, the CDR3 is TGTGCCAGCAGTTACTCCGGGAACTATGGCTACACCTTC. Translation gives CASSYSGNYGYTF.

The rearrangement uses TRBV2 and TRBJ1-5, with D tentatively TRBD1 (5 bases). The CDR3 has 14 amino acids. V lost 5 bases and J 6 bases, leaving 14 bases between the germline ends. Germline CDR1 and CDR2: SNHLY and FYNNEI. Here the CDR3 reads CASSTKRGGQPQHF. CDR3 bases: TGTGCCAGCAGTACCAAAAGGGGAGGTCAGCCCCAGCATTTT.

The chain links TRBV14 to TRBJ1-1; tentatively, D is TRBD1 (6 bases). Trimming cost V 4 bases and J 4 bases, with 10 bases left between them. The CDR3 extends over 13 amino acids. Per germline, CDR1 SGHDN and CDR2 FVKESK. The CDR3 loop is CASSLWTATEAFF. For the CDR3, the DNA is TGTGCCAGCAGCCTATGGACAGCCACTGAAGCTTTCTTT.

V gene TRBV7-8 combines with J gene TRBJ1-6, with no clear D. The CDR3 loop spans 17 amino acids. The ends were cut back, 1 base at V and 0 bases at J, with 10 bases in the middle. Germline V gene sequence: CDR1 SGHVS, CDR2 FQNEAQ. The CDR3: CASSLVTSSSYNSPLHF. CDR3 nucleotides: TGTGCCAGCAGCTTAGTAACCTCGAGCTCCTATAATTCACCCCTCCACTTT.

The chain employs TRBV18 and TRBJ2-7, with 9 bases lining up with TRBD1. Unmatched junction bases numbered 6, after V lost 2 bases and J lost 7 bases. Germline values: CDR1 KGHSH, CDR2 LQKENI. This CDR3 has 14 residues. The CDR3 sequence is CASSPWDRVGEQYF. The CDR3 nucleotides are TGTGCCAGCTCACCATGGGACAGGGTGGGGGAGCAGTACTTC.

The chain has TRBV5-4 and TRBJ1-3; the match to TRBD1 covers 9 bases. Germline CDR1 SGHNT, CDR2 YYREEE (reference sequence). V shed 0 bases and J 3 bases; nucleotides not matched to a gene: 1. CDR3 size: 15 residues. The CDR3 region is CASSLGTGVGNTIYF. The CDR3 region has the DNA TGTGCCAGCAGCTTGGGGACAGGGGTTGGAAACACCATATATTTT.

The rearrangement uses TRBV27 and TRBJ2-1; unclear D gene. The CDR3 has 17 amino acids. The germline gives CDR1 MNHEY, CDR2 SMNVEV (reference sequence). V was trimmed by 2 bases and J by 0 bases, leaving 14 bases between them. The CDR3 DNA is TGTGCCAGCAGTTTAACCGTGCTGTCCGGCTCCTACAATGAGCAGTTCTTC. This sequence encodes CASSLTVLSGSYNEQFF.

The chain joins TRBV5-6 to TRBJ2-5; the D gene is possibly TRBD2 (7 bases). The CDR3 spans 16 residues. The germline V gene encodes CDR1 SGHDT and CDR2 YYEEEE. V lost 1 base, J lost 7 bases, and 20 bases lay in between. CDR3 DNA: TGTGCCAGCAGCTTGTCAGCCGGGGGGCTGGAAGTGACCCAGTACTTC. Its translation: CASSLSAGGLEVTQYF.

This chain uses TRBV9 with TRBJ2-5, with 7 bases lining up with TRBD1. The CDR3 length is 15 residues. Germline values: CDR1 SGDLS, CDR2 YYNGEE. Trimming removed 0 bases from V and 1 base from J; junction bases left unmatched: 3. The CDR3 nucleotides are TGTGCCAGCAGCGTAGGAGGGGGCCCCCAAGAGACCCAGTACTTC. Its translation: CASSVGGGPQETQYF.

The V and J genes are TRBV6-1 and TRBJ1-1; D is undetermined. The CDR3 spans 13 residues. Germline V gene lookup returns CDR1 MNHNS and CDR2 SASEGT. V shed 6 bases and J shed 1 base, with 9 bases lying between them. The CDR3 is CASRTSRNTEAFF. CDR3 coding DNA: TGTGCCAGCAGAACCTCGAGGAACACTGAAGCTTTCTTT.

The CDR3 protein is CASSGVGETETQYF. The CDR3 DNA reads as TGCGCCAGCAGTGGTGTCGGGGAAACGGAGACCCAGTACTTC. The V gene is TRBV10-2, the J gene TRBJ2-5, with D maybe TRBD2 (5 bases). Looked up from germline, CDR1 is WSHSY and CDR2 is SAAADI. The length of the CDR3 is 14 residues. V was trimmed by 4 bases and J by 5 bases, leaving 14 bases between them.

Written as DNA, the CDR3 is TGTGCCAGCAGTCCTGACAGGGGAGGGTACGAGCAGTACTTC. This encodes CASSPDRGGYEQYF. The rearrangement uses TRBV6-5 and TRBJ2-7; a weak D match, TRBD1 (8 bases). Trimming stripped 5 bases from V and 4 bases from J, with 15 bases between. Germline CDR1 is MNHEY and CDR2 is SVGAGI. This CDR3 has 14 amino acids.

The V gene is TRBV6-5, the J gene TRBJ1-1, with D maybe TRBD1 (5 bases). Germline lookup yields CDR1 MNHEY and CDR2 SVGAGI. V shed 0 bases and J shed 3 bases, with 14 bases lying between them. The length of the CDR3 is 16 residues. CDR3 nucleotides: TGTGCCAGCAGTTACTCGTATCCGAAAGGGGACACTGAAGCTTTCTTT. Translating it yields CASSYSYPKGDTEAFF.

The chain recombines TRBV6-5 with TRBJ2-7; 7 bases agree with TRBD1. Looked up from germline, CDR1 is MNHEY and CDR2 is SVGAGI. The CDR3 sequence is 14 residues long. J was trimmed by 6 bases and V by 6 bases; bases with no gene match: 11. CDR3 residues: CASSPYAEGAEQYV. The CDR3 DNA is TGTGCCAGCAGCCCCTACGCTGAGGGGGCCGAGCAGTACGTC.

The J gene is TRBJ1-3, the V gene TRBV7-8, with D perhaps TRBD1 (5 bases). The CDR3 is 15 residues long. V lost 5 bases to trimming and J lost 0 bases, with 11 bases between them. Germline V lookup: CDR1 SGHVS, CDR2 FQNEAQ. CDR3 in amino acids: CASSPGQFSGNTIYF. CDR3 nucleotides: TGTGCCAGCAGCCCAGGACAATTCTCTGGAAACACCATATATTTT.

The chain links TRBV11-1 to TRBJ2-5; weak D call: TRBD1 (5 bases). CDR3 size: 15 residues. The V and J ends lost 6 bases and 2 bases respectively, with 16 bases between them. Germline V gene lookup returns CDR1 SGHAT and CDR2 FQDESV (reference sequence). The CDR3 here is CASSRQMNPQETQYF. CDR3 DNA sequence: TGTGCCAGCAGTCGACAGATGAATCCTCAAGAGACCCAGTACTTC.